This note documents a single TCR beta chain sequence. Its target antigen remains unknown. No much larger clone is present one base from it, and per-base qualities are unavailable. One collaborating source in Seattle enrolled patients during active infection and followed them longitudinally through the course of disease. Each collaborating institution followed its own protocols to collect whole blood in K2EDTA tubes. For TCRbeta analysis, collaborator samples were shipped as frozen whole blood, as isolated PBMCs, or as DNA extracted from either sample type. The data derive from a study of blood T cell repertoires in COVID-19 (dated by TCRdb to 2018 to 2020). About the investigation overall: Collaborator samples came from the United States, Italy and Spain and covered acute and convalescent phases of COVID-19. The prospective study material was composed of cDNA or gDNA derived from T cells, B-cell-depleted T cells, or PBMCs. The dataset comprised deeply sampled blood TCRbeta repertoires from subjects exposed to, actively infected with, or recovered from COVID-19. The repertoires were released in a freely available public database meant as a resource for research on the immune response to SARS-CoV-2. The samples were drawn from two sources: the first 160 participants of the ongoing ImmuneRACE study, and 1,200 or so subjects contributed by 6 global collaborators. A de-identified subject ID, COVID-19 status, age in years and sex were almost always included in the sample metadata. Where available, HLA class I and class II types were taken from metadata supplied by the sample provider and were not determined by assay-based typing. Summary of the overall study and its limitations: The amount of clinical and demographic metadata varied by source and participant and was provided uncurated.

The immunoSEQ Assay, a bias-controlled multiplex PCR, was used to amplify TCRbeta CDR3 regions from genomic DNA. As for the authors' bioinformatics: Nucleated cell counts per sample were estimated from amplification of reference gene primers within the assay. To quantify the absolute abundance of each unique TCRbeta CDR3 rearrangement, sequence reads were collapsed and filtered. For each sample, productive Simpson clonality was calculated as the square root of Simpson's diversity index across productive rearrangements. Imported from immuneACCESS, the table was reduced by TCRdb to in-frame sequences with V and J called. These copies leave out some clones; in studies compared against another copy, an unresolved V gene accounts for under half, and the cause of the remainder is not known. Clone size and V and J calls were adopted from that table, with D and trimming inferred from the DNA. In this sample the table shows 450,000 or so clones, roughly 90% of which occur a single time. The ten largest clones take up around 0.92% of the sample.

The germline V gene sets CDR1 to MGHDK and CDR2 to SYGVNS. CDR3 length: 13 amino acids, cysteine to phenylalanine. Only the CDR3 region is kept as DNA, spanning 39 bases read in frame from base 1. At the junction V is shortened by 7 bases and J by 8 bases, with 14 bases in between. Sequences were obtained from peripheral blood. The V and J segments used are TRBV25-1 and TRBJ1-4; TRBD1 is perhaps the D gene, given 5 matching bases. This TCR derives from a man younger than 30 with COVID-19, enrolled during active disease. The DNA reads TGTGCCAGCACCTTATCGGGGGGGGAAAAACTGTTTTTT. This encodes CASTLSGGEKLFF.